This T cell receptor (beta chain) is drawn from a study of T cells in Graves' hyperthyroidism and ophthalmopathy. Points from the study as a whole: Ophthalmopathy and stable hyperthyroidism were separated by a 13 V-J model. Peripheral blood also featured most of the thyroid clonotypes expanded above 0.001.

This clonotype was counted at least ten times. The antigen remains undetermined. Uncontrolled infection, other autoimmune disease, pregnancy or lactation excluded patients. Trimming left V 6 bases short and J 1 base short, with 10 bases between. The CDR3 contains 13 residues. Germline CDR1 is MNHNS and CDR2 is SASEGT. TCR beta CDR3 regions were amplified from RNA. When the TCR CDR3 underwent first-round RT-PCR, the HTBI primer set was used. TCRdb used MiXCR to reprocess the multiplex PCR reads, holding one entry per CDR3 protein. The data hold around 700,000 distinct CDR3 sequences, with around 20% observed a single time.

Sequenced: blood. The receptor was isolated from a woman in her forties or fifties with Graves' hyperthyroidism that later progressed to Graves' ophthalmopathy. The chain is built from TRBV6-1 and TRBJ2-7; D ambiguous. The CDR3 nucleotides read TGTGCCAGCAGCGGAGCCGTTTCCTACGAGCAGTACTTC. As protein: CASSGAVSYEQYF.